This is a list of T cell receptor beta chains from one sample in a study of blood T cell repertoires in COVID-19. Sequenced by immunoSEQ multiplex PCR; TCRdb stores in-frame clones only, minus some. The sample yields 280,000 or so clones, about 88% seen once. The sequenced sample consisted of peripheral blood. The receptors here all came from a woman aged 55-69 years with acute or convalescent COVID-19. Each CDR3 is given with its conserved first and last residue. The listing skips clone size in some rows; elsewhere it reads once, few, many or a size class.

TRBV6-1	few	CASSESGITNEKLFF
TRBV6-5	-	CASSSGTGRDQPQHF
TRBV6-1	few	CASSEDKYTEAFF
TRBV3-1/TRBV3-2	-	CASTLEGATGYRF
TRBV12-3/TRBV12-4	-	CASSLPGTEAFF
TRBV7-2	-	CASSLATSSGNTIYF
TRBV7-3	-	CASSAMTRVTGDMDGYTF
TRBV24-1	-	CATSAPGQGNQPQHF
TRBV5-5	-	CASSFDSASSYNSPLHF
TRBV14	-	CASSPQGASSYEQYF
TRBV18	-	CASSPYRDRRNYGYTF
TRBV6-5	-	CASSPGTGFYGYTF
TRBV19	-	CASSIGRSNYNSPLHF
TRBV4-2	few	CASSQGGQTYEQYF
TRBV5-1	-	CASSLEGTLRDEQFF
TRBV5-1	-	CASSFGTTQETQYF
TRBV30	-	CAWSVGQGVREQYF
TRBV27	-	CASSFTGNYGYTF